A single sample gave rise to the 11 T cell receptor beta chains below, sequenced in a study of T cell responses to AZD1222 COVID-19 vaccine. Sequencing used immunoSEQ multiplex PCR; TCRdb keeps in-frame clones, though not all of them. Of roughly 96,000 clones in the sample, roughly 90% were seen once. Sample: peripheral blood, taken on day 0 of AZD1222 vaccination. The receptors come from an adult in good health.

The chain recombines TRBV19 with TRBJ1-5, with 10 bases lining up with TRBD1. Trimming at V came to 3 bases and at J to 1 base, leaving 9 bases not matched to a gene. Germline V lookup: CDR1 LNHDA, CDR2 SQIVND (reference sequence). This CDR3 comprises 18 residues. The CDR3 nucleotides are TGTGCCAGTAGTATTAGACCCGGGACAGGGGCCAGCAATCAGCCCCAGCATTTT. This gives the protein CASSIRPGTGASNQPQHF. Combining the CDR3 with reference TRBV19 and TRBJ1-5 gives the whole variable domain DGGITQSPKYLFRKEGQNVTLSCEQNLNHDAMYWYRQDPGQGLRLIYYSQIVNDFQKGDIAEGYSVSREKKESFPLTVTSAQKNPTAFYLCASSIRPGTGASNQPQHFGDGTRLSIL.

This rearrangement joins TRBV5-5 to TRBJ2-5; 9 bases are a match to TRBD2. This CDR3 contains 15 residues. Germline CDR1 SGHKS, CDR2 YYEKEE (reference sequence). J gave up 1 base and V 4 bases, and 5 bases lay outside the gene matches. In nucleotides, the CDR3 is TGTGCCAGCAGCATCCTAGCGGGAATCCAAGAGACCCAGTACTTC. Protein: CASSILAGIQETQYF. Variable domain in full (rest from reference TRBV5-5 and TRBJ2-5): DAGVTQSPTHLIKTRGQQVTLRCSPISGHKSVSWYQQVLGQGPQFIFQYYEKEERGRGNFPDRFSARQFPNYSSELNVNALLLGDSALYLCASSILAGIQETQYFGPGTRLLVL.

The chain joins TRBV28 to TRBJ2-7, with 15 positions matching TRBD2. Germline CDR1 reads MDHEN; CDR2 reads SYDVKM. This CDR3 region has 16 residues. With 6 bases clipped from V and 4 bases from J, the junction kept 7 bases outside the gene matches. The CDR3 sequence is CASSGTGTSGRYEQYF. The CDR3 DNA is TGTGCCAGCAGCGGTACCGGGACTAGCGGGAGGTACGAGCAGTACTTC.

The chain carries TRBV2 and TRBJ1-1, with TRBD1 matching 11 bases. This CDR3 has 17 residues. Germline-derived CDR1 and CDR2 are SNHLY and FYNNEI. The ends lost 3 bases at V and 5 bases at J; junction bases unmatched: 11. CDR3 bases: TGTGCCAGCAGTGAGGGAGGACAGGGGGCAAGGAATACTGAAGCTTTCTTT. This codes for CASSEGGQGARNTEAFF.

The chain carries TRBV6-5 and TRBJ2-3, with D tentatively TRBD2 (5 bases). V lost 2 bases to trimming and J lost 0 bases, with 12 bases between them. The germline CDR1 and CDR2 sequences are MNHEY and SVGAGI. This CDR3 is built from 16 residues. The CDR3 coding sequence is TGTGCCAGCAGTTACACGCCGGGGTCCAGCACAGATACGCAGTATTTT. It translates to CASSYTPGSSTDTQYF.

The chain recombines TRBV10-3 with TRBJ2-2; 8 bases align to TRBD1. Germline V gene lookup returns CDR1 ENHRY and CDR2 SYGVKD. The CDR3 covers 16 residues. The trim removed 3 bases at V and 4 bases at J, leaving 7 bases unmatched. CDR3 residues: CAISDPRGLLTGELFF. In DNA form, the CDR3 reads TGTGCCATCAGTGATCCCAGGGGGCTCCTCACCGGGGAGCTGTTTTTT.

V is TRBV18 and J is TRBJ2-5; D unresolved. This CDR3 region has 13 residues. CDR1 is KGHSH and CDR2 is LQKENI in the germline V gene. The V end was cut by 1 base, the J end by 6 bases, with 9 bases between. As DNA, the CDR3 is TGTGCCAGCTCACCACAGGAGTCTAAGACCCAGTACTTC. Its translation: CASSPQESKTQYF.

The V gene is TRBV2, the J gene TRBJ1-2; tentatively, D is TRBD1 (6 bases). The V gene's germline CDR1 is SNHLY and CDR2 FYNNEI. V was cut by 6 bases and J by 0 bases, with 11 bases left in between. This CDR3 comprises 14 residues. Written as DNA, the CDR3 is TGTGCCAGCAGGTTCAACAGGGCTAACTATGGCTACACCTTC. It codes for CASRFNRANYGYTF.

The chain uses TRBV23-1 and TRBJ2-3; 8 bases agree with TRBD1. TRBV23-1 is known as an ORF, though its function is uncertain. V lost 3 bases to trimming and J lost 3 bases; unmatched junction nucleotides: 8. The CDR3 extends over 16 amino acids. DNA of the CDR3: TGCGCCAGCAGTCAGGGCAGGGGGCCGGAGACAGATACGCAGTATTTT. It is translated as CASSQGRGPETDTQYF.

This clone was recorded once. This chain joins TRBV19 and TRBJ1-2, with D possibly matching TRBD1 (5 bases). Trimming removed 4 bases at V and 0 bases at J, with 15 bases between. The CDR3 is 16 residues long. The germline CDR1 and CDR2 sequences are LNHDA and SQIVND (reference sequence). This CDR3 is CASSRWQGLSNYGYTF. CDR3 in DNA: TGTGCCAGTAGTAGGTGGCAGGGATTATCTAACTATGGCTACACCTTC.

In this sample, this clone turned up once. This CDR3 reads CASSLQGDSREAFF. In nucleotides, the CDR3 is TGTGCCAGCAGCTTACAAGGAGACAGCCGTGAAGCTTTCTTT. J is TRBJ1-1 and V is TRBV11-2; maybe TRBD1 (5 bases). In germline, CDR1 is SGHAT, CDR2 FQNNGV. The CDR3 covers 14 residues. V shed 2 bases and J shed 7 bases, with 14 bases lying between them.